The rows below give T cell receptor beta chains drawn from one sample of a study of cytomegalovirus exposure and HLA in healthy donors. Profiled with immunoSEQ multiplex PCR; TCRdb holds only in-frame clones, not every one. The repertoire holds approximately 150,000 clones, with roughly four fifths as singletons. The sample consisted of PBMCs. These receptors originate from a man between 35 and 55 years old in good health and CMV-seronegative. CDR3s include the opening cysteine and the closing phenylalanine or tryptophan. Clone size is stated in some rows and not others, as once, few, many or a class when expanded.

V,size,CDR3
TRBV6-4,-,CASSPSGDSYEQYF
TRBV28,few,CASSPTGLVYEQYF
TRBV21-1,-,CASSKDTALEQYF
TRBV7-9,few,CSSSLLGGPNTEAFF
TRBV5-1,-,CASSLEVGGQDNSPLHF
TRBV4-2,-,CASSQSDRGRGETEAFF
TRBV9,-,CASSVEGPETQYF
TRBV7-6,-,CASSTTGGPGTGELFF
TRBV5-1,-,CASSLEPLSSYNEQFF
TRBV7-3,-,CASSPLGTAPPEQFF
TRBV7-9,-,CAGGQSSGANVLTF
TRBV27,-,CASSFGIGPIGYEQYF
TRBV2,few,CASSDRQGGNEQFF
TRBV30,-,CAWSGDLWGGRGDTQYF
TRBV12-5,-,CASRGQYTEAFF
TRBV12-5,-,CASGLARGYQETQYF